This T cell receptor (beta chain) was obtained from a study of long-term antiretroviral therapy in people with HIV. It was version v3.0 of the immunoSEQ assay that was run at survey level. Sequencing was performed with immunoSEQ multiplex PCR; in TCRdb, only in-frame clones are kept and a portion is missing. The sample gives approximately 7,200 clones, around 74% of which show up once; approximately 17% is in the top ten. The germline V gene has CDR1 MNHEY and CDR2 SMNVEV (reference sequence). This CDR3 is 14 amino acids long. V shed 4 bases and J shed 3 bases, with 12 bases lying between them. The chain couples TRBV27 to TRBJ1-1; maybe TRBD1 (5 bases). This clonotype was sampled from a man aged 35 to 55 with HIV. This material consisted of unsorted PBMCs, taken about 0.9 years before starting antiretroviral therapy. The CDR3 coding sequence is TGTGCCAGCAGTTGGGGGGGGGTTGACACTGAAGCTTTCTTT. Its translation: CASSWGGVDTEAFF.